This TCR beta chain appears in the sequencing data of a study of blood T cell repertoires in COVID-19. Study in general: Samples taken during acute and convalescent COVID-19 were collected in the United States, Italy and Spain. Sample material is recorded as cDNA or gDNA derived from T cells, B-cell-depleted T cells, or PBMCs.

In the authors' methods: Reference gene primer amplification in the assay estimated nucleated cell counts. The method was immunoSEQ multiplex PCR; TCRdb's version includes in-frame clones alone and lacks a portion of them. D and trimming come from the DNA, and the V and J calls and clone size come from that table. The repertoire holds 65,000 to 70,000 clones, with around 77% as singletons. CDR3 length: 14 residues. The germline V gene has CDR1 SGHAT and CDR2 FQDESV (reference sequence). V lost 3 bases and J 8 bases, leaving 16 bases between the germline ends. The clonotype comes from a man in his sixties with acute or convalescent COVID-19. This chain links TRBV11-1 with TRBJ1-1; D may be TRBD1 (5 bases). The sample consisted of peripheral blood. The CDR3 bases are TGTGCCAGCAGCTTCGGGACTGAACAGCCCGAAGCTTTCTTT. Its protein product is CASSFGTEQPEAFF.